The 12 T cell receptor beta chains given below trace back to one sample, sequenced in a study of blood T cell repertoires in COVID-19. Data came from immunoSEQ multiplex PCR; TCRdb stores just in-frame clones and leaves some out. The sample yields 200,000 to 250,000 clones, 90% seen once. Material for sequencing was PBMCs or T cells enriched from blood (not recorded which). The receptors were sampled from a young man who had been exposed to COVID-19.

The table lists this clone with a count of one. The chain links TRBV19 to TRBJ2-1; 14 bases are shared with TRBD2. V was pared by 8 bases and J by 8 bases, with 5 bases of the junction left unmatched. The CDR3 runs 14 residues. From germline, CDR1 is LNHDA and CDR2 SQIVND (reference sequence). This CDR3 is CASPTSGGDYEQFF. CDR3 coding DNA: TGTGCCAGTCCGACTAGCGGGGGGGACTATGAGCAGTTCTTC.

This chain connects TRBV7-2 to TRBJ2-2, with 7 nucleotides matching TRBD1. CDR3 length: 14 amino acids. V lost 5 bases, J lost 8 bases, and 8 bases stayed unmatched. The germline gives CDR1 SGHTA, CDR2 FQGNSA. The CDR3 DNA reads as TGTGCCAGCAGCCAAATGACAGGGAGAGGGGAGCTGTTTTTT. Translation: CASSQMTGRGELFF.

CDR3 in amino acids: CASSASPDQPQHF. The CDR3, as DNA: TGTGCCAGCTCCGCCTCACCGGATCAGCCCCAGCATTTT. The rearrangement uses TRBV18 and TRBJ1-5, with D uncertain. Deletions cut 6 bases from V and 5 bases from J, with 11 bases between. This CDR3 spans 13 amino acids. CDR1 is KGHSH and CDR2 is LQKENI in the germline V gene.

The V call is TRBV6-4, the J call TRBJ2-1, with 8 bases aligning to TRBD2. Germline lookup yields CDR1 MRHNA and CDR2 SNTAGT. V lost 0 bases, J lost 5 bases, and 3 bases stayed unmatched. CDR3 length equals 15 residues. CDR3 in amino acids: CASSDSAGGDNEQFF. The CDR3 bases are TGTGCCAGCAGTGACTCCGCGGGGGGCGACAATGAGCAGTTCTTC.

The chain recombines TRBV6-5 with TRBJ2-1; 11 bases fit TRBD2. CDR1 and CDR2 from the germline V gene are MNHEY and SVGAGI. The CDR3 consists of 13 residues. Trimming cost V 8 bases and J 10 bases; bases outside gene matches: 7. The CDR3 sequence: CASRASGGLEQFF. CDR3 bases: TGTGCCAGCCGGGCTAGCGGGGGGTTAGAGCAGTTCTTC.

V and J are TRBV4-2 and TRBJ1-1, with D perhaps TRBD1 (6 bases). V was cut by 0 bases and J by 1 base, with 9 bases left in between. There are 15 residues in the CDR3. Germline CDR1 is LGHNA and CDR2 is YNFKEQ. This CDR3 is CASSQEGGANTEAFF. The CDR3 DNA reads TGTGCCAGCAGCCAAGAGGGGGGGGCGAACACTGAAGCTTTCTTT.

This chain joins TRBV5-6 and TRBJ2-5; 10 bases agree with TRBD1. The CDR3 loop spans 18 amino acids. Trimming cost V 0 bases and J 4 bases; bases outside gene matches: 12. CDR1 and CDR2 from the germline V gene are SGHDT and YYEEEE. Here the CDR3 DNA reads TGTGCCAGCAGCTTGGGGGCGCGGACAGGGGGGATCCGAGAGACCCAGTACTTC. Protein product: CASSLGARTGGIRETQYF.

The chain joins TRBV5-5 to TRBJ2-1; D possibly corresponds to TRBD2 (7 bases). Germline V gives CDR1 SGHKS, CDR2 YYEKEE (reference sequence). V was trimmed by 2 bases and J by 0 bases, leaving 15 bases between them. The length of the CDR3 is 17 residues. The CDR3 loop is CASSFRGALPSYNEQFF. The CDR3, as DNA: TGTGCCAGCAGCTTCCGGGGGGCCCTACCCTCCTACAATGAGCAGTTCTTC. Together with reference TRBV5-5 and TRBJ2-1, the CDR3 gives the full variable domain: DAGVTQSPTHLIKTRGQQVTLRCSPISGHKSVSWYQQVLGQGPQFIFQYYEKEERGRGNFPDRFSARQFPNYSSELNVNALLLGDSALYLCASSFRGALPSYNEQFFGPGTRLTVL.

The chain couples TRBV19 to TRBJ1-3; possibly TRBD1 for D (6 bases). This CDR3 is built from 15 residues. Germline CDR1 LNHDA, CDR2 SQIVND (reference sequence). Deletions cut 5 bases from V and 3 bases from J, with 14 bases between. The CDR3 protein is CASSLGGALGNTIYF. The CDR3 coding sequence is TGTGCCAGTAGTCTCGGGGGGGCCCTTGGAAACACCATATATTTT.

J is TRBJ2-3 and V is TRBV3-1 (or the pseudogene TRBV3-2); 12 positions match TRBD2. Germline CDR1 and CDR2: LGHDT and YNNKEL (reference sequence). The ends lost 5 bases at V and 6 bases at J; junction bases unmatched: 6. The CDR3 is 15 residues long. CDR3 DNA sequence: TGTGCCAGCAGCTCTAGCGGGGGGGCCAGGGATACGCAGTATTTT. This encodes CASSSSGGARDTQYF.

The table lists this clone with a count of one. The genes are TRBV14 and TRBJ2-5, with D perhaps matching TRBD1 (6 bases). Trimming cost V 4 bases and J 4 bases, with 10 bases left between them. CDR1 is SGHDN, CDR2 FVKESK, per germline. CDR3 length equals 13 residues. For the CDR3, the DNA is TGTGCCAGCAGCCCTACAGGGTCAGAGACCCAGTACTTC. It yields the protein CASSPTGSETQYF.

The chain uses TRBV27 and TRBJ2-1; D call uncertain. With 0 bases removed from V and 0 bases from J, the gap between germline ends came to 9 bases. The CDR3 extends over 16 amino acids. Per the germline V gene, CDR1 is MNHEY and CDR2 is SMNVEV (reference sequence). This CDR3 is CASSLSWQSSYNEQFF. CDR3 bases: TGTGCCAGCAGTTTATCCTGGCAAAGCTCCTACAATGAGCAGTTCTTC.